Shown below are 8 T cell receptor beta chains from a single sample sequenced in a study of cytomegalovirus exposure and HLA in healthy donors. With 60 Vbeta and 13 Jbeta primers, the PCR was carried out. Sequenced by immunoSEQ multiplex PCR; TCRdb stores in-frame clones only, minus some. Altogether about 150,000 clones are present, around 57% being singletons, with the ten largest covering around 1.9%. What was sequenced was PBMCs. The receptors were sampled from a male donor in good health and CMV-seronegative.

The chain employs TRBV30 and TRBJ1-1, with D hard to call. CDR1 and CDR2 from the germline V gene are GTSNPN and SVGIG (reference sequence). This CDR3 comprises 12 residues. Trimming removed 0 bases at V and 7 bases at J, with 9 bases between. The CDR3 reads CAWSVMGGEAFF. DNA for the CDR3: TGTGCCTGGAGTGTGATGGGAGGTGAAGCTTTCTTT.

Notes on this clone: Germline and junction disagree at one end, which may indicate a read error. The V call is TRBV5-1, the J call TRBJ2-1; tentatively, D is TRBD2 (6 bases). This CDR3 is 13 amino acids long. Germline CDR1 reads SGHRS; CDR2 reads YFSETQ. CDR3 sequence reads: CPSGPSSYNEQFF. CDR3 coding DNA: TGCCCCAGCGGGCCCAGCTCCTACAATGAGCAGTTCTTC.

V gene TRBV19 combines with J gene TRBJ2-7; D is undetermined. CDR1 and CDR2 (germline): LNHDA, SQIVND (reference sequence). CDR3 length: 14 residues. V shed 1 base and J shed 2 bases, with 9 bases lying between them. CDR3 sequence reads: CASSIGASPYEQYF. DNA for the CDR3: TGTGCCAGTAGTATAGGGGCCTCACCCTACGAGCAGTACTTC.

This chain joins TRBV7-9 and TRBJ2-5; 7 bases match TRBD2. The V gene's germline CDR1 is SEHNR and CDR2 FQNEAQ (reference sequence). V was clipped by 5 bases and J by 5 bases; unmatched bases: 8. The length of the CDR3 is 14 residues. CDR3 sequence reads: CASSVKRDRETQYF. In nucleotides, the CDR3 is TGTGCCAGCAGCGTCAAGCGGGACCGTGAGACCCAGTACTTC.

This clone was found once. The rearrangement joins TRBV29-1 to TRBJ1-2, with D unclear. This CDR3 is 14 amino acids long. V lost 1 base and J lost 4, with 13 bases in between. CDR1 and CDR2 from the germline V gene are SQVTM and ANQGSEA. DNA of the CDR3: TGCAGCGTTGAAGCAACCGGGGTGAGCTATGGCTACACCTTC. Residues: CSVEATGVSYGYTF.

This clone has only a few counts. V gene TRBV7-9 combines with J gene TRBJ1-3; 8 bases line up with TRBD1. Trimming at V came to 2 bases and at J to 0 bases, leaving 3 bases not matched to a gene. Germline V CDR1 and CDR2: SEHNR, FQNEAQ (reference sequence). The CDR3 is 16 residues long. CDR3 nucleotides: TGTGCCAGCAGCTTATCAGGGGGCAGCTCTGGAAACACCATATATTTT. The encoded protein is CASSLSGGSSGNTIYF.

The chain couples TRBV18 to TRBJ2-5; D gene uncertain. This CDR3 has 12 residues. CDR1 and CDR2 (germline): KGHSH, LQKENI. Trimming cost V 5 bases and J 4 bases, with 8 bases left between them. The CDR3 is CASSEFSETQYF. Here the CDR3 DNA reads TGTGCCAGCTCAGAGTTTTCAGAGACCCAGTACTTC.

The V and J genes are TRBV2 and TRBJ1-1, with 7 positions matching TRBD1. Germline-derived CDR1 and CDR2 are SNHLY and FYNNEI. Trimming removed 4 bases from V and 5 bases from J; junction bases left unmatched: 4. The CDR3 has 13 residues. Here the CDR3 DNA reads TGTGCCAGCAGTGTCGACAGGGTAACTGAAGCTTTCTTT. This translates into CASSVDRVTEAFF. The full variable domain, in which reference TRBV2 and TRBJ1-1 provide the parts outside the CDR3, is EPEVTQTPSHQVTQMGQEVILRCVPISNHLYFYWYRQILGQKVEFLVSFYNNEISEKSEIFDDQFSVERPDGSNFTLKIRSTKLEDSAMYFCASSVDRVTEAFFGQGTRLTVV.